These 17 T cell receptor beta chains originate from one sample sequenced in a study of T cells expressing NK-cell markers. Each CDR3 protein gets one entry in TCRdb, which reprocessed the 5' RACE reads and gives no DNA. The sample totals over 150,000 distinct CDR3 sequences. The sample taken for sequencing was blood T cells: a sorted CD56 or NKG2C T cell subset, CD4+ or CD8+ T cells, or bulk PBMC T cells (not recorded which). These receptors were obtained from a woman aged 45-60 years in good health.

The V call is TRBV13, the J call TRBJ2-4. Germline loops: CDR1 PRHDT, CDR2 FYEKMQ (reference sequence). This CDR3 spans 17 amino acids. The CDR3: CASSSTTWQESKNIQYF.

The chain joins TRBV15 to TRBJ2-2; TCRdb's assignment of TRBD1 cannot be checked, as there is no DNA. This CDR3 is built from 17 residues. Looked up from germline, CDR1 is LNHNV and CDR2 is YYDKDF (reference sequence). CDR3 in amino acids: CATSRDLGTGGGGELFF. Based on the CDR3 plus reference TRBV15 and TRBJ2-2, the full variable domain is DAMVIQNPRYQVTQFGKPVTLSCSQTLNHNVMYWYQQKSSQAPKLLFHYYDKDFNNEADTPDNFQSRRPNTSFCFLDIRSPGLGDTAMYLCATSRDLGTGGGGELFFGEGSRLTVL.

CDR3: CASSQGGGQGPSGANVLTF. The rearrangement joins TRBV4-2 to TRBJ2-6; the D call of TRBD1 rests on TCRdb alone, since no DNA is present to check it. The CDR3 is 19 residues long. CDR1 and CDR2 from the germline V gene are LGHNA and YNFKEQ.

V is TRBV27 and J is TRBJ2-6; the TCRdb call, TRBD1, lacks DNA for checking. The germline V gene encodes CDR1 MNHEY and CDR2 SMNVEV (reference sequence). The CDR3 contains 17 residues. Here the CDR3 reads CASSPGQGVSGANVLTF.

V gene TRBV6-5 combines with J gene TRBJ2-1; lacking DNA, the TRBD2 call made by TCRdb goes unchecked. Germline-derived CDR1 and CDR2 are MNHEY and SVGAGI. The CDR3 contains 13 residues. CDR3 in amino acids: CASSTIAGGEQFF.

The chain employs TRBV12-3 or TRBV12-4 and TRBJ2-1; checking the TCRdb D call of TRBD1 is not possible without DNA. There are 13 residues in the CDR3. CDR3 loop: CASTRPQGTEQFF.

The rearrangement joins TRBV9 to TRBJ2-7; the TCRdb D gene call, TRBD2, has no DNA to confirm it. The CDR3 runs 14 residues. CDR1 is SGDLS and CDR2 is YYNGEE in the germline V gene. The CDR3: CASSAGGGAYEQYF.

The chain's CDR3 is CASSQSADSGNTIYF. This chain connects TRBV16 to TRBJ1-3; TCRdb's D call of TRBD1 is untestable without DNA. Per germline, CDR1 KGHSY and CDR2 FQNENV. This CDR3 has 15 residues.

The CDR3 sequence: CASSSPSGKNTGELFF. V and J are TRBV7-6 and TRBJ2-2; TCRdb designates TRBD2, a call that cannot be tested without DNA. This CDR3 has 16 residues. Germline CDR1 and CDR2: SGHVS and FNYEAQ.

The chain is built from TRBV19 and TRBJ2-1. This CDR3 has 13 amino acids. CDR1 is LNHDA, CDR2 SQIVND, per germline (reference sequence). Here the CDR3 reads CASSIRISNEQFF. The full variable domain, its missing parts supplied by reference TRBV19 and TRBJ2-1, is DGGITQSPKYLFRKEGQNVTLSCEQNLNHDAMYWYRQDPGQGLRLIYYSQIVNDFQKGDIAEGYSVSREKKESFPLTVTSAQKNPTAFYLCASSIRISNEQFFGPGTRLTVL.

V is TRBV2 and J is TRBJ2-7; TCRdb outputs TRBD2, but without DNA this stays unchecked. Germline V gene sequence: CDR1 SNHLY, CDR2 FYNNEI. The CDR3 covers 17 residues. The CDR3 here is CASSESVGTSGIYEQYF.

The rearrangement links TRBV12-3 or TRBV12-4 to TRBJ2-2; TCRdb gives TRBD2 as the D gene, but with no DNA this cannot be confirmed. The CDR3 has 15 residues. This chain's CDR3 is CASTIEAGNTGELFF.

This chain connects TRBV7-9 to TRBJ2-1. This CDR3 has 17 amino acids. Germline CDR1 reads SEHNR; CDR2 reads FQNEAQ (reference sequence). CDR3 sequence: CASSQISDKRGYNEQFF. Drawing the rest from reference TRBV7-9 and TRBJ2-1, the complete variable domain is DTGVSQNPRHKITKRGQNVTFRCDPISEHNRLYWYRQTLGQGPEFLTYFQNEAQLEKSRLLSDRFSAERPKGSFSTLEIQRTEQGDSAMYLCASSQISDKRGYNEQFFGPGTRLTVL.

The V gene is TRBV2, the J gene TRBJ2-4. This CDR3 is 15 amino acids long. The germline V gene encodes CDR1 SNHLY and CDR2 FYNNEI. CDR3 in amino acids: CASSGGSPAKNIQYF.

CDR3 amino acids: CASSKGSGRETQYF. The chain has TRBV19 and TRBJ2-5. Germline V CDR1 and CDR2: LNHDA, SQIVND (reference sequence). CDR3 size: 14 residues.

V and J are TRBV27 and TRBJ2-2; TCRdb gives TRBD2 as the D gene, but with no DNA this cannot be confirmed. Germline assignment: CDR1 MNHEY and CDR2 SMNVEV (reference sequence). The CDR3 has 15 residues. CDR3 in amino acids: CASSFGTINTGELFF.

The chain is built from TRBV29-1 and TRBJ2-2; TCRdb's D call of TRBD1 is untestable without DNA. The CDR3 is 14 amino acids. Germline V gene lookup returns CDR1 SQVTM and CDR2 ANQGSEA. The CDR3 is CSAFPDGRAGELFF.